This paragraph covers one T cell receptor (beta chain) sequence. Sequencing used immunoSEQ multiplex PCR; TCRdb keeps in-frame clones, though not all of them. The sample contains about 2.2 million clones, just over 90% of which appear only once. Cells designated naive CD8 were CD45RO-negative and were positively selected for CCR7, with terminally differentiated effector memory CD45RA+ cells excluded. This sample stems from a study of shared clonotypes between healthy human individuals. This sequence was found in a man between 18 and 35 years old in good health. Some clones in this sample may be carry-over from other donors' samples. Input material: naive CD8+ T cells from PBMCs.

CDR3 sequence (DNA): TGTGCCAGCAGTTACTTCGACAGAAACTATGGCTACACCTTC. Protein product: CASSYFDRNYGYTF. The chain has TRBV6-5 and TRBJ1-2; D perhaps matches TRBD1 (5 bases). This CDR3 has 14 amino acids. V lost 1 base to trimming and J lost 2 bases, with 8 bases between them. The V gene's germline CDR1 is MNHEY and CDR2 SVGAGI.